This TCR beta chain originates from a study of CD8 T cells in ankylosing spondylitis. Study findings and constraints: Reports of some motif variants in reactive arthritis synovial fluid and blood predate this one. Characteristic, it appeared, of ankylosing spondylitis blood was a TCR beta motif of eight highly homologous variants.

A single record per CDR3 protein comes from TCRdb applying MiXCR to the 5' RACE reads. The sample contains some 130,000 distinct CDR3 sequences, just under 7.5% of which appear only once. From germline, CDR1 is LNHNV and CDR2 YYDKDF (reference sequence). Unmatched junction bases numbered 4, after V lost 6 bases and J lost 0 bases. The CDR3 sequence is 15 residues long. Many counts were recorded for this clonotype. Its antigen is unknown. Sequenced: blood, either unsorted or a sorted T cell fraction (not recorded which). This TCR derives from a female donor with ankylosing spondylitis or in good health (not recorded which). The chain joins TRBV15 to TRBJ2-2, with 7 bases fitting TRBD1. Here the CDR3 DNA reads TGTGCCACCAGAAAGACAGGGTCGAACACCGGGGAGCTGTTTTTT. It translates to CATRKTGSNTGELFF.